The TCR beta chain described here comes from a study of response to subunit inactivated influenza vaccine. With regard to this clonotype: Antigen unknown.

The CDR3 has 12 amino acids. The V and J ends lost 6 bases and 3 bases, in that order; junction bases with no gene match: 4. Looked up from germline, CDR1 is SQVTM and CDR2 is ANQGSEA. Study findings and constraints: Authors suggested seasonal influenza vaccinations each recruit few new T cells.

MiXCR, run by TCRdb on the RT-PCR reads, gives a single entry per CDR3 protein. The sample has around 530,000 distinct CDR3 sequences, roughly 12% seen once. The receptor was derived from a man aged 45-60 years who received an inactivated influenza vaccine. The chain carries TRBV29-1 and TRBJ2-5, with 7 bases identical to TRBD2. The sample was PBMCs from blood, taken on the day of vaccination. The CDR3 loop is CSVGGGKETQYF. The CDR3 nucleotides are TGCAGCGTGGGGGGAGGGAAAGAGACCCAGTACTTC.